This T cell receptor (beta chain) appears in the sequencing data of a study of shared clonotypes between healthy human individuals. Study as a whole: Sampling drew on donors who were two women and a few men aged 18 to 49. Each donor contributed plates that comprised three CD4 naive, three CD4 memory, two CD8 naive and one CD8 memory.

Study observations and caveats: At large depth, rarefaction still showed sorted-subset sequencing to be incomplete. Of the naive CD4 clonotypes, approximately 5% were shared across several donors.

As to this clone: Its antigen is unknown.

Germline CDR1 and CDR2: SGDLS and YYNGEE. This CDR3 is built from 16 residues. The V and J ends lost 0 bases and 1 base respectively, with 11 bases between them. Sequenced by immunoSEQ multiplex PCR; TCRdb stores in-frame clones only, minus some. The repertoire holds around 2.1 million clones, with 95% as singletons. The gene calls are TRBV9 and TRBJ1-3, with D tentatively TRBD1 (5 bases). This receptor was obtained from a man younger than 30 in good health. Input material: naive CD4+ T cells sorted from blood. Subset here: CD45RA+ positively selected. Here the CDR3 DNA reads TGTGCCAGCAGCGTAGTCTCTGGGGGGTCTGGAAACACCATATATTTT. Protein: CASSVVSGGSGNTIYF.